The 21 T cell receptor beta chains given below trace back to one sample, sequenced in a study of cytomegalovirus exposure and HLA in healthy donors. The primer mix had 60 Vbeta and 13 Jbeta primers. Sequencing used immunoSEQ multiplex PCR; TCRdb keeps in-frame clones, though not all of them. This table holds 150,000 or so clones, over 75% found once. The source material was PBMCs. Receptors were obtained from a man aged 45-65 years in good health and CMV-seronegative.

The chain joins TRBV30 to TRBJ1-2, with 9 bases matching TRBD1. V lost 2 bases, J lost 5 bases, and 6 bases stayed unmatched. Germline assignment: CDR1 GTSNPN and CDR2 SVGIG (reference sequence). This CDR3 is 14 amino acids long. CDR3 protein: CAWSRDREFYGYTF. CDR3 sequence (DNA): TGTGCCTGGAGTAGGGACAGGGAGTTTTATGGCTACACCTTC.

The chain is built from TRBV28 and TRBJ2-2, with 13 positions matching TRBD2. V trimming: 3 bases; J trimming: 4 bases; junction bases outside the gene matches: 5. The germline CDR1 and CDR2 sequences are MDHEN and SYDVKM. This CDR3 has 17 residues. CDR3: CASSFGLAGVSTGELFF. CDR3 coding DNA: TGTGCCAGCAGTTTTGGACTAGCGGGGGTGAGCACCGGGGAGCTGTTTTTT.

The chain is built from TRBV7-3 and TRBJ1-1; the match to TRBD1 covers 7 bases. The germline V gene encodes CDR1 SGHTA and CDR2 FQGTGA. This CDR3 spans 17 amino acids. With V trimmed by 5 bases and J by 1 base, 13 bases remained unmatched. As DNA, the CDR3 is TGTGCCAGCAGCGGGCTTTTAATAGGACAGGCGAACACTGAAGCTTTCTTT. The encoded protein is CASSGLLIGQANTEAFF.

The chain employs TRBV7-8 and TRBJ1-2, with 12 bases that match TRBD1. Germline CDR1 and CDR2: SGHVS and FQNEAQ. This CDR3 is built from 16 residues. Germline trimming cut 3 bases from V and 5 bases from J; bases unmatched to any gene: 7. CDR3 region: CASSFTGTGGGYGYTF. The CDR3 bases are TGTGCCAGCAGCTTTACCGGGACAGGGGGCGGGTATGGCTACACCTTC.

The chain couples TRBV11-2 to TRBJ2-3; D is possibly TRBD2 (5 bases). With 1 base removed from V and 0 bases from J, the gap between germline ends came to 8 bases. This CDR3 has 15 residues. Germline V gene data show CDR1 as SGHAT and CDR2 as FQNNGV. CDR3 loop: CASSLAAGSTDTQYF. In DNA, the CDR3 is TGTGCCAGCAGCTTAGCGGCGGGTAGCACAGATACGCAGTATTTT. Drawing the rest from reference TRBV11-2 and TRBJ2-3, the complete variable domain is EAGVAQSPRYKIIEKRQSVAFWCNPISGHATLYWYQQILGQGPKLLIQFQNNGVVDDSQLPKDRFSAERLKGVDSTLKIQPAKLEDSAVYLCASSLAAGSTDTQYFGPGTRLTVL.

The V call is TRBV5-1, the J call TRBJ2-7, with D perhaps TRBD2 (6 bases). This CDR3 has 15 amino acids. In germline, CDR1 is SGHRS, CDR2 YFSETQ. The V end lost 9 bases, the J end lost 5 bases, and 24 bases lay between the germline ends. CDR3 nucleotide sequence: TGCGCCAAACAAAGGGGACTCAGCATCCAGGACGAGCAGTACTTC. Amino acids: CAKQRGLSIQDEQYF.

J is TRBJ1-2 and V is TRBV27; 9 bases line up with TRBD1. Germline CDR1 reads MNHEY; CDR2 reads SMNVEV (reference sequence). CDR3 size: 17 residues. V dropped 8 bases and J dropped 1; count of bases not matched to a gene: 14. In nucleotides, the CDR3 is TGTGCCAGCCGAATACAGGGGGCGCAGGGGTTTAACTATGGCTACACCTTC. It yields the protein CASRIQGAQGFNYGYTF.

This CDR3 reads CASSLRISSNEKLFF. DNA for the CDR3: TGTGCCAGTAGTCTGCGGATCTCTTCTAATGAAAAACTGTTTTTT. The chain has TRBV19 and TRBJ1-4; D gene uncertain. V was trimmed by 5 bases and J by 3 bases, leaving 13 bases between them. Germline V lookup: CDR1 LNHDA, CDR2 SQIVND (reference sequence). The CDR3 loop spans 15 amino acids. The full variable domain, completed using reference TRBV19 and TRBJ1-4, is DGGITQSPKYLFRKEGQNVTLSCEQNLNHDAMYWYRQDPGQGLRLIYYSQIVNDFQKGDIAEGYSVSREKKESFPLTVTSAQKNPTAFYLCASSLRISSNEKLFFGSGTQLSVL.

This chain links TRBV11-2 with TRBJ2-7, with D possibly being TRBD2 (5 bases). This CDR3 comprises 14 residues. Germline lookup yields CDR1 SGHAT and CDR2 FQNNGV. The V end lost 0 bases, the J end lost 2 bases, and 8 bases lay between the germline ends. CDR3 sequence (DNA): TGTGCCAGCAGCTTAGATAGACTAACCTACGAGCAGTACTTC. Protein product: CASSLDRLTYEQYF.

The chain combines TRBV27 with TRBJ1-4; no clear D. CDR1 is MNHEY, CDR2 SMNVEV, per germline (reference sequence). The V and J ends lost 5 bases and 8 bases respectively, with 15 bases between them. This CDR3 region has 14 residues. CDR3 nucleotide sequence: TGTGCCAGCAGTAGCAGGCTCTTTGGGGAAAAACTGTTTTTT. This sequence encodes CASSSRLFGEKLFF.

V gene TRBV14 combines with J gene TRBJ2-5; possibly TRBD2 for D (6 bases). The CDR3 sequence is 13 residues long. CDR1 is SGHDN and CDR2 is FVKESK in the germline V gene. The V end was cut by 5 bases, the J end by 10 bases, with 17 bases between. Here the CDR3 DNA reads TGTGCCAGCAGCTACCACCGGGACGGGAGCCAGTACTTC. Residues: CASSYHRDGSQYF.

The chain employs TRBV5-1 and TRBJ1-2; D not resolved. Germline V gene sequence: CDR1 SGHRS, CDR2 YFSETQ. The CDR3 spans 14 residues. V dropped 0 bases and J dropped 8 bases, with 14 bases sitting between them. The CDR3 DNA reads TGCGCCAGCAGCTTGGATCTGGTTTACCGGGGCTACACCTTC. Translated, it gives CASSLDLVYRGYTF.

This sequence joins TRBV28 and TRBJ1-6; TRBD1 aligns across 9 bases. The CDR3 runs to 15 residues. Germline trimming cut 3 bases from V and 11 bases from J; bases unmatched to any gene: 8. Germline-derived CDR1 and CDR2 are MDHEN and SYDVKM. CDR3 in DNA: TGTGCCAGCAGTTTCCGGACAGGGGAGGAGGCACCCCTCCACTTT. This encodes CASSFRTGEEAPLHF.

The chain links TRBV2 to TRBJ1-6, with TRBD1 matching 7 bases. This CDR3 has 17 residues. With V trimmed by 8 bases and J by 2 bases, 12 bases remained unmatched. From germline, CDR1 is SNHLY and CDR2 FYNNEI. DNA of the CDR3: TGTGCCAGCCTTTCCGGGACAGAAGGAGCCTATAATTCACCCCTCCACTTT. As protein: CASLSGTEGAYNSPLHF.

This chain joins TRBV5-4 and TRBJ2-3; D perhaps matches TRBD1 (6 bases). Germline V gene data show CDR1 as SGHNT and CDR2 as YYREEE (reference sequence). This CDR3 is built from 15 residues. V was cut by 4 bases and J by 4 bases, with 16 bases left in between. In nucleotides, the CDR3 is TGTGCCAGCAGCCTAACAGGGAGACGGTCAGATACGCAGTATTTT. Its translation: CASSLTGRRSDTQYF.

Only a few counts were recorded for this clone. V and J are TRBV7-9 and TRBJ2-2; TRBD2 aligns across 8 bases. The CDR3 sequence is 16 residues long. The trim removed 5 bases at V and 4 bases at J, leaving 9 bases unmatched. CDR1 and CDR2 (germline): SEHNR, FQNEAQ (reference sequence). The CDR3 here is CASSITSGLSTGELFF. As DNA, the CDR3 is TGTGCCAGCAGCATAACTAGCGGACTTAGCACCGGGGAGCTGTTTTTT.

In its sample, this clone was seen a few times. The J gene is TRBJ2-5, the V gene TRBV11-3, with 7 bases lining up with TRBD1. The germline V gene encodes CDR1 SGHNT and CDR2 YENEEA. With 5 bases clipped from V and 5 bases from J, the junction kept 11 bases outside the gene matches. This CDR3 comprises 15 residues. CDR3 loop: CASSPRQGWIETQYF. The CDR3 DNA follows: TGTGCCAGCAGCCCTCGACAGGGTTGGATCGAGACCCAGTACTTC.

V is TRBV14 and J is TRBJ2-7; 10 bases match TRBD2. Germline CDR1 SGHDN, CDR2 FVKESK. With 2 bases clipped from V and 3 bases from J, the junction kept 7 bases outside the gene matches. The CDR3 extends over 16 amino acids. The CDR3 nucleotides are TGTGCCAGCAGCCAAATACCGGGACTAGCGAGCTACGAGCAGTACTTC. Encoded protein: CASSQIPGLASYEQYF.

The chain combines TRBV5-4 with TRBJ1-2; no reliable D call. CDR3 size: 15 residues. V lost 2 bases, J lost 2 bases, and 13 bases lay in between. Germline V CDR1 and CDR2: SGHNT, YYREEE (reference sequence). The CDR3 loop is CASSLLEAHNYGYTF. The CDR3 DNA follows: TGTGCCAGCAGCTTACTTGAGGCCCACAACTATGGCTACACCTTC.

The chain links TRBV30 to TRBJ2-5; 13 bases are a match to TRBD2. CDR3 length: 15 amino acids. Germline loops: CDR1 GTSNPN, CDR2 SVGIG (reference sequence). The V segment lost 0 bases and the J segment 3 bases; nucleotides outside the gene matches: 1. The CDR3 spells CAWSVGLAGKETQYF. CDR3 nucleotides: TGTGCCTGGAGTGTGGGACTAGCGGGAAAAGAGACCCAGTACTTC. Supplemented by reference TRBV30 and TRBJ2-5, the full variable domain reads SQTIHQWPATLVQPVGSPLSLECTVEGTSNPNLYWYRQAAGRGLQLLFYSVGIGQISSEVPQNLSASRPQDRQFILSSKKLLLSDSGFYLCAWSVGLAGKETQYFGPGTRLLVL.

The chain joins TRBV27 to TRBJ2-7, with 7 bases matching TRBD1. V gave up 0 bases and J gave up 6 bases; unmatched junction bases: 11. Germline lookup yields CDR1 MNHEY and CDR2 SMNVEV (reference sequence). This CDR3 comprises 16 residues. CDR3 region: CASSLSRTGDIGEQYF. The CDR3 DNA reads TGTGCCAGCAGTTTATCCCGCACAGGGGATATCGGCGAGCAGTACTTC.